Following are 23 T cell receptor beta chains from one sample sequenced in a study of cytomegalovirus exposure and HLA in healthy donors. Vbeta (60) and Jbeta (13) primers were used in the PCR. The assay was immunoSEQ multiplex PCR, and TCRdb's table has in-frame clones only and misses some. The sample has about 200,000 clones; around 77% are singletons. Input material: PBMCs. Every receptor here comes from a woman aged 25 to 39 in good health and CMV-seronegative.

The genes are TRBV28 and TRBJ2-3; 8 bases map to TRBD2. Germline-derived CDR1 and CDR2 are MDHEN and SYDVKM. This CDR3 contains 14 residues. V lost 5 bases to trimming and J lost 4 bases; unmatched junction nucleotides: 5. The CDR3 DNA reads as TGTGCCAGCAGTCCCGGACTAGCATCAGATACGCAGTATTTT. Translated, it gives CASSPGLASDTQYF.

This clone showed up just once. The chain combines TRBV30 with TRBJ2-7, with D possibly TRBD1 on 6 matching bases. This CDR3 is built from 12 residues. Germline-derived CDR1 and CDR2 are GTSNPN and SVGIG (reference sequence). The ends were cut back, 5 bases at V and 4 bases at J, with 12 bases in the middle. The CDR3 protein is CAWEGQAYEQYF. The CDR3 DNA follows: TGTGCCTGGGAGGGACAAGCTTACGAGCAGTACTTC. The entire variable domain, with the rest obtained from reference TRBV30 and TRBJ2-7, is as follows: SQTIHQWPATLVQPVGSPLSLECTVEGTSNPNLYWYRQAAGRGLQLLFYSVGIGQISSEVPQNLSASRPQDRQFILSSKKLLLSDSGFYLCAWEGQAYEQYFGPGTRLTVT.

V usage is TRBV7-9 and J usage is TRBJ2-3; 7 bases are a match to TRBD1. Germline CDR1 and CDR2: SEHNR and FQNEAQ (reference sequence). After removal of 4 bases from V and 5 bases from J, the junction contained 6 bases not matched to a gene. The CDR3 is 14 residues long. CDR3 region: CASSYGQVGDTQYF. CDR3 DNA: TGTGCCAGCAGCTACGGACAGGTAGGAGATACGCAGTATTTT.

This clone was observed once. This chain uses TRBV4-1 with TRBJ1-6, with 7 bases aligning to TRBD1. With V trimmed by 3 bases and J by 9 bases, 2 bases remained unmatched. This CDR3 contains 13 residues. Looked up from germline, CDR1 is MGHRA and CDR2 is YSYEKL. The CDR3 is CASSHRGSSPLHF. CDR3 nucleotide sequence: TGCGCCAGCAGCCACAGGGGGAGTTCACCCCTCCACTTT.

This clone was seen more than once but under ten times. This sequence joins TRBV7-8 and TRBJ2-7; a weak D match, TRBD2 (5 bases). CDR1 and CDR2 (germline): SGHVS, FQNEAQ. This CDR3 spans 15 amino acids. Deletions cut 0 bases from V and 0 bases from J, with 9 bases between. The CDR3 nucleotides read TGTGCCAGCAGCTTAGCGTTGGGAGCCTCCTACGAGCAGTACTTC. It translates to CASSLALGASYEQYF.

CDR3 sequence: CASSRRDTQVIYGYTF. Written as DNA, the CDR3 is TGTGCCAGCAGCCGCCGCGATACACAGGTCATCTATGGCTACACCTTC. This rearrangement joins TRBV4-2 to TRBJ1-2; tentative D call: TRBD1 (5 bases). V was clipped by 4 bases and J by 4 bases, with 19 bases between them. This CDR3 has 16 residues. Germline assignment: CDR1 LGHNA and CDR2 YNFKEQ.

This rearrangement joins TRBV7-2 to TRBJ2-4, with D maybe TRBD2 (5 bases). Trimming took off 6 bases at V and 0 bases at J, with 18 bases between the two ends. The germline CDR1 and CDR2 sequences are SGHTA and FQGNSA. This CDR3 is built from 17 residues. The CDR3 region has the DNA TGTGCCAGCAGTCCGACCGGACTGCAACTAGCCAAAAACATTCAGTACTTC. Amino acids: CASSPTGLQLAKNIQYF.

Remarks on this clone: At one of its ends the junction is not consistent with the germline gene, which may arise from a read error. In the same sample, other DNA sequences code for this CDR3. DNA of the CDR3: TGTGCCAACAGTTTTCTAGCGGGCTCCTCCTACAATGAGCAGTTCTTC. Translation: CANSFLAGSSYNEQFF. The V call is TRBV27, the J call TRBJ2-1, with TRBD2 matching 8 bases. Germline V gene data show CDR1 as MNHEY and CDR2 as SMNVEV (reference sequence). The CDR3 runs to 16 residues.

The V and J genes are TRBV29-1 and TRBJ2-1; the match to TRBD2 covers 12 bases. The CDR3 runs 14 residues. In germline, CDR1 is SQVTM, CDR2 ANQGSEA. The V and J ends lost 5 bases and 3 bases, in that order; junction bases with no gene match: 2. As DNA, the CDR3 is TGCAGCGTTAAGACTAGCGGGAGCTACAATGAGCAGTTCTTC. Its translation: CSVKTSGSYNEQFF.

This chain links TRBV13 with TRBJ2-7; D not resolved. The CDR3 sequence is 12 residues long. Germline V CDR1 and CDR2: PRHDT, FYEKMQ (reference sequence). The V gene lost 5 bases and the J gene lost 0 bases, with 5 bases spanning the gap. The CDR3 reads CASSAVSYEQYF. The DNA for the CDR3 is TGTGCCAGCAGCGCGGTCTCCTACGAGCAGTACTTC.

V and J are TRBV28 and TRBJ1-1, with unresolved D. V shed 5 bases and J shed 0 bases, with 13 bases lying between them. The CDR3 sequence is 15 residues long. From germline, CDR1 is MDHEN and CDR2 SYDVKM. The CDR3 loop is CASSPPPAVNTEAFF. The CDR3 nucleotides are TGTGCCAGCAGTCCCCCCCCGGCGGTGAACACTGAAGCTTTCTTT.

The gene calls are TRBV4-1 and TRBJ2-1, with 9 bases matching TRBD1. The germline V gene has CDR1 MGHRA and CDR2 YSYEKL. The CDR3 loop spans 14 amino acids. With 8 bases clipped from V and 4 bases from J, the junction kept 6 bases outside the gene matches. The CDR3 loop is CASDTGTGYNEQFF. Here the CDR3 DNA reads TGCGCCAGCGATACCGGGACAGGGTACAATGAGCAGTTCTTC.

The rearrangement links TRBV18 to TRBJ1-3; 7 bases match TRBD1. The CDR3 length is 19 residues. V lost 2 bases and J lost 0; bases outside the gene matches: 13. Germline values: CDR1 KGHSH, CDR2 LQKENI. CDR3 nucleotide sequence: TGTGCCAGCTCACCAATTCGGCAGGGGGTCGCGAACTCTGGAAACACCATATATTTT. The encoded protein is CASSPIRQGVANSGNTIYF.

This clone was counted only a few times. The rearrangement joins TRBV5-1 to TRBJ1-1; 10 nucleotides agree with TRBD1. This CDR3 spans 14 amino acids. In germline, CDR1 is SGHRS, CDR2 YFSETQ. V was clipped by 6 bases and J by 1 base; unmatched bases: 3. The CDR3 loop is CASTRTGGNTEAFF. In DNA, the CDR3 is TGCGCCAGCACACGGACAGGGGGGAACACTGAAGCTTTCTTT. The full variable domain, in which reference TRBV5-1 and TRBJ1-1 provide the parts outside the CDR3, is KAGVTQTPRYLIKTRGQQVTLSCSPISGHRSVSWYQQTPGQGLQFLFEYFSETQRNKGNFPGRFSGRQFSNSRSEMNVSTLELGDSALYLCASTRTGGNTEAFFGQGTRLTVV.

As for this clone: The same CDR3 is also encoded by other DNA sequences in this sample. The V gene is TRBV6-5, the J gene TRBJ2-7; a possible D gene is TRBD2 (5 bases). Germline V gene data show CDR1 as MNHEY and CDR2 as SVGAGI. The CDR3 consists of 11 residues. V lost 3 bases and J lost 6, with 6 bases in between. The CDR3 DNA follows: TGTGCCAGCAGTTATGGAGGCGAGCAGTACTTC. Amino acids: CASSYGGEQYF.

In its sample, this clone was seen a few times. For the CDR3, the DNA is TGCGCCAGCAGCCAACCCGGACGGGGGGGATACACTGAAGCTTTCTTT. It yields the protein CASSQPGRGGYTEAFF. V usage is TRBV4-1 and J usage is TRBJ1-1, with D perhaps matching TRBD1 (5 bases). The CDR3 length is 16 residues. Germline lookup yields CDR1 MGHRA and CDR2 YSYEKL. The germline V and J ends were trimmed by 2 bases and 3 bases, with 16 bases remaining between them.

The rearrangement joins TRBV5-8 to TRBJ2-2, with D possibly being TRBD2 (7 bases). Germline V gene sequence: CDR1 SGHTS, CDR2 YDEGEE. The CDR3 runs 13 residues. DNA for the CDR3: TGTGTCCAGGGGAGGGGAAACACCGGGGAGCTGTTTTTT. It codes for CVQGRGNTGELFF.

This clone appeared a single time. V and J are TRBV4-1 and TRBJ2-3; D might be TRBD1 (6 bases). V dropped 3 bases and J dropped 3 bases, with 16 bases sitting between them. Germline V gives CDR1 MGHRA, CDR2 YSYEKL. CDR3 length equals 16 residues. The CDR3 region is CASSHRTGMRTDTQYF. In nucleotides, the CDR3 is TGCGCCAGCAGCCACAGAACAGGGATGCGGACAGATACGCAGTATTTT.

The chain is built from TRBV6-4 and TRBJ2-3; 9 bases fit TRBD2. The CDR3 is 15 amino acids. CDR1 is MRHNA and CDR2 is SNTAGT in the germline V gene. The junction had 4 bases not matched to a gene; V was cut back by 6 bases and J by 0 bases. This CDR3 is CASSAGLASTDTQYF. Written as DNA, the CDR3 is TGTGCCAGCAGCGCGGGACTAGCTAGCACAGATACGCAGTATTTT.

This clone is a singleton in its sample. The chain combines TRBV11-3 with TRBJ2-1; the match to TRBD2 covers 9 bases. The CDR3 consists of 15 residues. Germline V gene sequence: CDR1 SGHNT, CDR2 YENEEA. Losses at the gene ends were 5 bases for V and 4 bases for J; bases not matched to a gene: 6. CDR3 bases: TGTGCCAGCAGCAGTAGCGGGGGAATTTACAATGAGCAGTTCTTC. Translation gives CASSSSGGIYNEQFF. The full variable domain, its missing parts supplied by reference TRBV11-3 and TRBJ2-1, is EAGVVQSPRYKIIEKKQPVAFWCNPISGHNTLYWYLQNLGQGPELLIRYENEEAVDDSQLPKDRFSAERLKGVDSTLKIQPAELGDSAVYLCASSSSGGIYNEQFFGPGTRLTVL.

The chain is built from TRBV6-6 and TRBJ2-7, with 7 bases fitting TRBD1. With V trimmed by 7 bases and J by 0 bases, 6 bases remained unmatched. This CDR3 comprises 14 residues. The germline V gene encodes CDR1 MNHNY and CDR2 SVGAGI (reference sequence). CDR3 in DNA: TGTGCCAGCACCGACAGGGAAACCTCCTACGAGCAGTACTTC. Encoded protein: CASTDRETSYEQYF.

The V call is TRBV21-1, the J call TRBJ1-2; the table's D call, TRBD1, has no DNA check behind it. TRBV21-1 has pseudogene status. CDR3 length equals 15 residues. The CDR3 region has the DNA TGTGCCAGCAGCAAAGACTTCAGGGGGCACTATGGCTACACCTTC. Translated, it gives CASSKDFRGHYGYTF.

This sequence joins TRBV5-4 and TRBJ1-2; TRBD1 agrees at 7 bases. Germline CDR1 and CDR2: SGHNT and YYREEE (reference sequence). This CDR3 comprises 16 residues. Trimming at V came to 1 base and at J to 2 bases, leaving 8 bases not matched to a gene. CDR3 nucleotides: TGTGCCAGCAGCTTGTTGACAGGGATTAAAAACTATGGCTACACCTTC. The encoded protein is CASSLLTGIKNYGYTF.